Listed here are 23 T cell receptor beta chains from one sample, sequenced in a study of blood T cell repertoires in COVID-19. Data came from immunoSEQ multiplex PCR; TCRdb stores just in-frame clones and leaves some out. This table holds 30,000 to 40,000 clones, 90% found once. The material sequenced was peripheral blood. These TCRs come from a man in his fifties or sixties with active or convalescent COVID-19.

CDR3 protein: CASSLAGRGNQPQHF. The CDR3 DNA is TGTGCCAGCAGCTTAGCGGGGCGGGGAAATCAGCCCCAGCATTTT. The chain carries TRBV7-9 and TRBJ1-5, with D possibly being TRBD1 (5 bases). Germline V lookup: CDR1 SEHNR, CDR2 FQNEAQ (reference sequence). There are 15 residues in the CDR3. Trimming stripped 0 bases from V and 4 bases from J, with 10 bases between. The full variable domain, its missing parts supplied by reference TRBV7-9 and TRBJ1-5, is DTGVSQNPRHKITKRGQNVTFRCDPISEHNRLYWYRQTLGQGPEFLTYFQNEAQLEKSRLLSDRFSAERPKGSFSTLEIQRTEQGDSAMYLCASSLAGRGNQPQHFGDGTRLSIL.

The CDR3 sequence: CASSLTPGIWTGELFF. DNA for the CDR3: TGCGCCAGCAGCTTGACCCCAGGGATATGGACCGGGGAGCTGTTTTTT. The chain employs TRBV5-1 and TRBJ2-2, with a weak D call TRBD1 (5 bases). This CDR3 contains 16 residues. CDR1 is SGHRS, CDR2 YFSETQ, per germline. Trimming left V 1 base short and J 5 bases short, with 15 bases between.

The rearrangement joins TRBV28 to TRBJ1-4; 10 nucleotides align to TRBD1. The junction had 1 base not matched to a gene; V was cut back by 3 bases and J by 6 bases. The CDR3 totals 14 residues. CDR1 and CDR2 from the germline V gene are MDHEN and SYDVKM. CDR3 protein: CASSLTGGDEKLFF. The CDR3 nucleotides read TGTGCCAGCAGTTTGACAGGGGGCGATGAAAAACTGTTTTTT.

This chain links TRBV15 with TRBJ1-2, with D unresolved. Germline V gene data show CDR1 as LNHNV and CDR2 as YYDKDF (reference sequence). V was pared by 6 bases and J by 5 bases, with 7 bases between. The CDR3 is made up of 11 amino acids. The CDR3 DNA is TGTGCCACCAGTGGGCCTTATGGCTACACCTTC. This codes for CATSGPYGYTF.

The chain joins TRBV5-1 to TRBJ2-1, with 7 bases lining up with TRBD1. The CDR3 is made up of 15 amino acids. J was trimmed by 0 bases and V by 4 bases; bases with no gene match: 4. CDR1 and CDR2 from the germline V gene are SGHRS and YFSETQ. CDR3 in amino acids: CASSTGQVSYNEQFF. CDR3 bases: TGCGCCAGCAGCACCGGACAGGTCTCCTACAATGAGCAGTTCTTC. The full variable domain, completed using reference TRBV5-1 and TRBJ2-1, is KAGVTQTPRYLIKTRGQQVTLSCSPISGHRSVSWYQQTPGQGLQFLFEYFSETQRNKGNFPGRFSGRQFSNSRSEMNVSTLELGDSALYLCASSTGQVSYNEQFFGPGTRLTVL.

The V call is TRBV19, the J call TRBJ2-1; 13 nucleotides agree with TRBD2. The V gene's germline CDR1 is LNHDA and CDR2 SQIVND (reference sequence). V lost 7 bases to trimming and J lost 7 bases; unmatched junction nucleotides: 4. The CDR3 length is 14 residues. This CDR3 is CASKWGLAGNEQFF. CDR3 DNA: TGTGCCAGTAAATGGGGACTAGCGGGAAATGAGCAGTTCTTC.

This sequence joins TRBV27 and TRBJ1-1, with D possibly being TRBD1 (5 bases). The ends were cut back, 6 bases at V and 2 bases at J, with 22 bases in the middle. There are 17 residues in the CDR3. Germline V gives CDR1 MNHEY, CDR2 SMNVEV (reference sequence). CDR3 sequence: CASRLLYTGRSNTEAFF. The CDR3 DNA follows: TGTGCCAGCAGACTACTTTACACAGGACGAAGTAACACTGAAGCTTTCTTT.

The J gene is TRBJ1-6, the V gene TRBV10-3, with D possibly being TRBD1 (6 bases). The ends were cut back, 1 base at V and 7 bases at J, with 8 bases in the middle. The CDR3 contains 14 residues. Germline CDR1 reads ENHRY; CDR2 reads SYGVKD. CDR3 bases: TGTGCCATCAGTGAGTTACAGGGAAATTCACCCCTCCACTTT. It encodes CAISELQGNSPLHF.

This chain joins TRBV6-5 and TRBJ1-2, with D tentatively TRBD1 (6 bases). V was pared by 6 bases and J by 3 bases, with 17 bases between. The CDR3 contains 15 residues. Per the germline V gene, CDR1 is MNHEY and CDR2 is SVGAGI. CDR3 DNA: TGTGCCAGCAGCACCCCTTCGACAGGTCACTATGGCTACACCTTC. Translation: CASSTPSTGHYGYTF.

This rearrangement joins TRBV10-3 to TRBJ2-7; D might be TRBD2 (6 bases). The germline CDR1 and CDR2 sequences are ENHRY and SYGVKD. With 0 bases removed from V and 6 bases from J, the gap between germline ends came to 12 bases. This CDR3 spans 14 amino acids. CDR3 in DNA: TGTGCCATCAGTGAGTCTGCGGGAAAGGGCGAGCAGTACTTC. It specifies CAISESAGKGEQYF.

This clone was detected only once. CDR3 nucleotide sequence: TGCAGCGTTGAAGCTACCTACGAGCAGTACTTC. It is translated as CSVEATYEQYF. The V call is TRBV29-1, the J call TRBJ2-7; D is undetermined. This CDR3 spans 11 amino acids. V was pared by 1 base and J by 2 bases, with 3 bases between. CDR1 and CDR2 from the germline V gene are SQVTM and ANQGSEA.

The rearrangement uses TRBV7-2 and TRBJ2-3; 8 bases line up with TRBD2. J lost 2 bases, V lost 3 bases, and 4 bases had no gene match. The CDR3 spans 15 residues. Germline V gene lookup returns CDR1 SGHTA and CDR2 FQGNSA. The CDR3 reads CASSLSGSLTDTQYF. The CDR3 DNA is TGTGCCAGCAGCTTGAGCGGGAGCCTCACAGATACGCAGTATTTT.

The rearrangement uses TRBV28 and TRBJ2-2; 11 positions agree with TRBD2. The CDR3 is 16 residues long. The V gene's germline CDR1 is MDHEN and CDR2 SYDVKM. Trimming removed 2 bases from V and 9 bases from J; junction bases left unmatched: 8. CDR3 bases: TGTGCCAGCAGTTTAGTCCCGACTAGCGGGGACAGGGAGCTGTTTTTT. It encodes CASSLVPTSGDRELFF.

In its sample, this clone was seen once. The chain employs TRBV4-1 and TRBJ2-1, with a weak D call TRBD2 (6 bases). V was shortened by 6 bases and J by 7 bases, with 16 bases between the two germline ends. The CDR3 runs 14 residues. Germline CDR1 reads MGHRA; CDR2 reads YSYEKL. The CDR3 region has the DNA TGCGCCAGCAGACAGGAGGGCCAAGCGAATGAGCAGTTCTTC. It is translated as CASRQEGQANEQFF.

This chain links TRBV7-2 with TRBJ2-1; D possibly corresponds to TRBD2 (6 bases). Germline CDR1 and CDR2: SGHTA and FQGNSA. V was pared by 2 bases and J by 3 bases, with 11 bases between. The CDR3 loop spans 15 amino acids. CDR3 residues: CASSLLTSSYNEQFF. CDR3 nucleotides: TGTGCCAGCAGCTTACTTACTAGCAGCTACAATGAGCAGTTCTTC.

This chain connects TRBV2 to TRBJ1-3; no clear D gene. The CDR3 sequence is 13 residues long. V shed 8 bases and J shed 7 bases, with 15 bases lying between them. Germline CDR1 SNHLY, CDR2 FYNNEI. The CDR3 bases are TGTGCCAGCCGATCTCTCGGGAGGAACACCATATATTTT. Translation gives CASRSLGRNTIYF.

CDR3 sequence (DNA): TGTGCCAGCAGCTTCGGACAGGGTTATAATTCACCCCTCCACTTT. Translated, it gives CASSFGQGYNSPLHF. The chain joins TRBV5-4 to TRBJ1-6, with 8 positions matching TRBD1. Trimming took 2 bases from V and 4 from J; bases not matched to a gene: 2. The germline V gene encodes CDR1 SGHNT and CDR2 YYREEE (reference sequence). The CDR3 length is 15 residues.

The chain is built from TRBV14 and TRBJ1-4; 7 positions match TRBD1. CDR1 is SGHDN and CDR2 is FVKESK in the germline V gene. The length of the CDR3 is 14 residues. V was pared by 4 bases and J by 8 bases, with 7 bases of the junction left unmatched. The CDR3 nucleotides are TGTGCCAGCAGCCGACAGGGAACAAGGGAAAAACTGTTTTTT. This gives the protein CASSRQGTREKLFF.

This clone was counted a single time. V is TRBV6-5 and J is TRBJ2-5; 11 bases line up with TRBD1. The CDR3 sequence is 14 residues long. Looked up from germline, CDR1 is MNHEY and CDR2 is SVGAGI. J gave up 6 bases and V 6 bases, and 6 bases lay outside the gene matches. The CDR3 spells CASSRGTGGKTQYF. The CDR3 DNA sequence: TGTGCCAGCAGCCGCGGGACAGGGGGAAAGACCCAGTACTTC.

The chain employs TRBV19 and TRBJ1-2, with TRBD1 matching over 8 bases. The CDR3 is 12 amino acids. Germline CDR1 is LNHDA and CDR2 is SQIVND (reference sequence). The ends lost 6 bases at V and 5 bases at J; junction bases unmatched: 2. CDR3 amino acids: CASSDRGYGYTF. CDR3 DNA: TGTGCCAGTAGCGACAGGGGATATGGCTACACCTTC.

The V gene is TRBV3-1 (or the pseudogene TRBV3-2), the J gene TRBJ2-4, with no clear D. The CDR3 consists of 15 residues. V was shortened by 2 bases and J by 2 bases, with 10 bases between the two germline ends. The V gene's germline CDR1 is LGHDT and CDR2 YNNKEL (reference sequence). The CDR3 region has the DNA TGTGCCAGCAGCCAAACGGGTTTGTCCAAAAACATTCAGTACTTC. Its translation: CASSQTGLSKNIQYF.

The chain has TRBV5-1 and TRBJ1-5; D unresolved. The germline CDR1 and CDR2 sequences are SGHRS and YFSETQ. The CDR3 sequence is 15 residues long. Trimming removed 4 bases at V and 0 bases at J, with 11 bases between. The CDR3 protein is CASSPGAYSNQPQHF. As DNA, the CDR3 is TGCGCCAGCAGCCCCGGTGCGTATAGCAATCAGCCCCAGCATTTT.

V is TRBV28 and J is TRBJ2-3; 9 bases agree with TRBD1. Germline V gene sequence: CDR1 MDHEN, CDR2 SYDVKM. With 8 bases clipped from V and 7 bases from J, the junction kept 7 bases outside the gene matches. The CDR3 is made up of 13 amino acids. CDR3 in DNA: TGTGCCAGCTCGGGGACAGGGCGATATACGCAGTATTTT. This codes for CASSGTGRYTQYF.